This T cell receptor (beta chain) appears in the sequencing data of a study of human T cells and chemical hapten exposure. Study context: Per-sample TCR yields varied mainly from small pooled library volume differences. Findings and caveats of the study: Relative to control repertoires, expanded TCRs gave rise to significantly more large CDR3 similarity clusters.

Time point of the sample: pre-sensitization, week 0. Treatment indicated: therapeutic diphenylcyclopropenone sensitization with weekly scalp DPC. Sequencing started from total RNA isolated from unfractionated whole blood. On this clonotype itself: Its antigen remains unknown.

This CDR3 is 17 amino acids long. J was trimmed by 2 bases and V by 4 bases; bases with no gene match: 11. Germline V CDR1 and CDR2: MDHEN, SYDVKM. TCRdb redid the calling of the RACE reads with MiXCR, one entry per CDR3 protein. The top ten clones hold about 2.1% of a sample with more than 250,000 distinct CDR3 sequences, approximately 8.6% of them seen once. The rearrangement joins TRBV28 to TRBJ2-7; TRBD1 matches at 10 bases. This specimen consisted of whole blood, obtained in connection with sensitization to the hapten diphenylcyclopropenone (DPC). The TCR was taken from a woman aged 40 to 50 with alopecia areata. Some clones in this sample may be carry-over from other donors' samples. CDR3 in amino acids: CASSSGSSGTGAYEQYF. CDR3 in DNA: TGTGCCAGCAGTTCTGGGTCCTCAGGGACAGGGGCCTACGAGCAGTACTTC. Looking up the rest from reference TRBV28 and TRBJ2-7 gives the full variable domain: DVKVTQSSRYLVKRTGEKVFLECVQDMDHENMFWYRQDPGLGLRLIYFSYDVKMKEKGDIPEGYSVSREKKERFSLILESASTNQTSMYLCASSSGSSGTGAYEQYFGPGTRLTVT.